This T cell receptor (beta chain) was obtained from a study of T cell responses to AZD1222 COVID-19 vaccine. Some clones are missing from TCRdb's copy, which holds only in-frame ones; the method was immunoSEQ multiplex PCR. The sample lists approximately 140,000 clones; around 94% were seen once. A remark on this clone: The antigen remains undetermined.

The study, taken as a whole, reports: Among those given AZD1222, only five or six were seropositive at baseline. After two AZD1222 doses, spike-specific TCR breadth and depth rose versus day 0. Repertoires in all cases were sampled only once the peak T cell response had passed. Donors skewed white British and female; clonal diversity was possibly underestimated.

Here the sequenced sample was peripheral blood, taken on day 0 of AZD1222 vaccination. The clonotype originates from an adult in good health.

The CDR3 DNA is TGTGCCAGCAGTGAAAGGTCTAGCGGGAGCAATGAGCAGTTCTTC. Protein sequence: CASSERSSGSNEQFF. This sequence joins TRBV2 and TRBJ2-1; 10 bases are a match to TRBD2. The CDR3 extends over 15 amino acids. The J segment lost 6 bases and the V segment lost 2 bases, leaving 4 bases of the junction unmatched. CDR1 SNHLY and CDR2 FYNNEI come from the germline V gene.